The rows below give T cell receptor beta chains drawn from one sample of a study of cytomegalovirus exposure and HLA in healthy donors. The protocol was immunoSEQ multiplex PCR, while the TCRdb copy is restricted to in-frame clones and leaves out a portion. In the table there are 210,000 or so clones, 75% to 90% of which are singletons. Sequenced sample: PBMCs. Receptors were obtained from a boy aged 2 to 9 in good health and CMV-seronegative. The CDR3 runs from the conserved cysteine through the conserved F or W. The D gene is left open where the match is weak. Rows may omit the clone size; those that give it use once, few, many or a size class.

CDR3 DNA | CDR3 protein | J gene | D gene | V gene | clone size
TGCGCCAGCAGCATGGGACAGGGGGCGATAGGCGAGCAGTACTTC | CASSMGQGAIGEQYF | TRBJ2-7 | TRBD1 | TRBV5-1 | once
TGTGCCAGTAGTCTTCGGACAGGGATCAATCAGCCCCAGCATTTT | CASSLRTGINQPQHF | TRBJ1-5 | TRBD1 | TRBV19 | .
TGCGCCAGCAGCCAGGGCCGAGACACCATATATTTT | CASSQGRDTIYF | TRBJ1-3 | . | TRBV4-1 | .
TGTGCCAGCAGCCCGGGACAGGGATCCTACGAGCAGTACTTC | CASSPGQGSYEQYF | TRBJ2-7 | TRBD1 | TRBV5-6 | .
TGTGCCAGCAATGGAGGAAAGAACACTGAAGCTTTCTTT | CASNGGKNTEAFF | TRBJ1-1 | . | TRBV6-5 | .
TGTGCCAGCAGCTTACGGGGGAACACTGAAGCTTTCTTT | CASSLRGNTEAFF | TRBJ1-1 | . | TRBV7-2 | few
TGTGCCAGCAGCTCCAGGGCCCTACCCCCCTACAATGAGCAGTTCTTC | CASSSRALPPYNEQFF | TRBJ2-1 | . | TRBV7-9 | once
TGCGCCAGCAATGGACAGGGGGAGACCGGGGAGCTGTTTTTT | CASNGQGETGELFF | TRBJ2-2 | TRBD1 | TRBV10-2 | .
TGCGCCAGCAGCCAAGATGTGGGACTAGCGGGCGAAGCCTACAATGAGCAGTTCTTC | CASSQDVGLAGEAYNEQFF | TRBJ2-1 | TRBD2 | TRBV4-1 | .
TGTGCCAGCAAGACAGGGCCAAACTATGGCTACACCTTC | CASKTGPNYGYTF | TRBJ1-2 | TRBD1 | TRBV28 | .
TGTGCCAGCAGCTTGCGCTCTCTATCCGGGGAGCTGTTTTTT | CASSLRSLSGELFF | TRBJ2-2 | . | TRBV11-2 | .
TGCGCCAGCAGCCTCGGACAGCAAGGACTGAACACTGAAGCTTTCTTT | CASSLGQQGLNTEAFF | TRBJ1-1 | . | TRBV5-1 | .
TGTGCCAGTAGTTTCCAAGCGGGAGGATTTGGTACAGATACGCAGTATTTT | CASSFQAGGFGTDTQYF | TRBJ2-3 | TRBD2 | TRBV19 | .
TGTGCCAGTAGTATAGGACAAGGGGGCAATCAGCCCCAGCATTTT | CASSIGQGGNQPQHF | TRBJ1-5 | . | TRBV19 | .
TGTGCCAGCAGTTCCAGGGGCGGTTACGAGCAGTACTTC | CASSSRGGYEQYF | TRBJ2-7 | . | TRBV27 | .
TGTGCCTGGACGGCCACACCGAGCGATCAGCCCCAGCATTTT | CAWTATPSDQPQHF | TRBJ1-5 | . | TRBV30 | once
TGTGCCAGCAGGCAGGGGGCCGGGCCCCAGTACTTC | CASRQGAGPQYF | TRBJ2-5 | TRBD1 | TRBV2 | few
TGCGCCAGCAGCCCAATCCGGGACAGGGCCCACGAGCAGTACTTC | CASSPIRDRAHEQYF | TRBJ2-7 | TRBD1 | TRBV4-1 | .
TGTGCCAGCAGTTTTTCGGGACAGATACTCTCCTACGAGCAGTACTTC | CASSFSGQILSYEQYF | TRBJ2-7 | TRBD1 | TRBV27 | once
TGTGCCAGCAGCGTAGGTCCAGGCGCCGAGCAGTACTTC | CASSVGPGAEQYF | TRBJ2-7 | . | TRBV9 | once
TGTGCCAGCATGGATAGGGAGGGATACGAGCAGTACTTC | CASMDREGYEQYF | TRBJ2-7 | TRBD2 | TRBV27 | .
TGCGCCAGCAGTGAGGCTAGCGGGAGGGAGACCCAGTACTTC | CASSEASGRETQYF | TRBJ2-5 | TRBD2 | TRBV10-2 | .
TGTGCCAGCAGCTTAGGGCGATACGAGCAGTACTTC | CASSLGRYEQYF | TRBJ2-7 | . | TRBV13 | .
TGTGCCAGCAGCTTGGGACAGGGGGGCTACGAGCAGTACTTC | CASSLGQGGYEQYF | TRBJ2-7 | TRBD1 | TRBV13 | .
TGCAGCGTTAACCTAGCGGGAGGTAGCACAGATACGCAGTATTTT | CSVNLAGGSTDTQYF | TRBJ2-3 | TRBD2 | TRBV29-1 | .
TGTGCCTGGAGTAGGACAGTGGGGGAGACCCAGTACTTC | CAWSRTVGETQYF | TRBJ2-5 | . | TRBV30 | .
TGCGCCAGCAGTTCAAACAGGGGTGGGACTGAAGCTTTCTTT | CASSSNRGGTEAFF | TRBJ1-1 | TRBD1 | TRBV4-1 | .
TGTGCCAGCAGCCCGACAGGTGAGCAGTTCTTC | CASSPTGEQFF | TRBJ2-1 | . | TRBV6-6 | few
TGTGCCAGCGAAACAGGAGATCAGCCCCAGCATTTT | CASETGDQPQHF | TRBJ1-5 | . | TRBV6-1 | .
TGCGCCAGCAGCCACGGGGTTGCGGCGGGTTCAGGGGGTTTCAATGAGCAGTTCTTC | CASSHGVAAGSGGFNEQFF | TRBJ2-1 | TRBD1 | TRBV4-1 | .
TGCGCCAGCAGTTTGGGACAGACCTTTGAAGCTTTCTTT | CASSLGQTFEAFF | TRBJ1-1 | TRBD1 | TRBV5-1 | .
TGTGCCAGCAGCGTAGTGTCAGGGGGGCACGAGCAGTACTTC | CASSVVSGGHEQYF | TRBJ2-7 | . | TRBV9 | .
TGTGCCAGCAGCCCGGACAGTCCAGGGGCCCAGTACTTC | CASSPDSPGAQYF | TRBJ2-5 | . | TRBV5-6 | .
TGCGCCAGCAGCCTCCGACAGGCTTCGAACACTGAAGCTTTCTTT | CASSLRQASNTEAFF | TRBJ1-1 | . | TRBV5-1 | .
TGTGCCAGCAGCGTAGCGGCGGGAGAGGGAGAGACCCAGTACTTC | CASSVAAGEGETQYF | TRBJ2-5 | TRBD2 | TRBV9 | .
TGTGCCACAGGGATAATATCAGGGGGCGGAAGCAATCAGCCCCAGCATTTT | CATGIISGGGSNQPQHF | TRBJ1-5 | TRBD1 | TRBV2 | .
TGCGCCAGCCGCCGACGACTAGCGGAAACGGAAAACGAGCAGTACTTC | CASRRRLAETENEQYF | TRBJ2-7 | TRBD2 | TRBV4-1 | .
TGTGCCAGCAGAGCCGAGCACTTTAGCACAGATACGCAGTATTTT | CASRAEHFSTDTQYF | TRBJ2-3 | . | TRBV2 | .
TGTGCCAGCAGCCGCACAGGGAATAATTCACCCCTCCACTTT | CASSRTGNNSPLHF | TRBJ1-6 | . | TRBV4-2 | .
TGCGCCAGCAGAACTGACAGGGGCACAGATACGCAGTATTTT | CASRTDRGTDTQYF | TRBJ2-3 | TRBD1 | TRBV5-1 | .
TGTGCCAGCAGCGTAGGACAGGGGGTGCACAATGAGCAGTTCTTC | CASSVGQGVHNEQFF | TRBJ2-1 | TRBD1 | TRBV9 | .
TGCAGCGTTGCGCCAGGACTAGCCAAAAACATTCAGTACTTC | CSVAPGLAKNIQYF | TRBJ2-4 | . | TRBV29-1 | .
TGTGCCAGCAGCTTAGGAGGGACAGGAACCTACGAGCAGTACTTC | CASSLGGTGTYEQYF | TRBJ2-7 | TRBD1 | TRBV13 | .
TGTGCCAGCAGCCACGGGATTGGTTCTTCAGGGGGGAACACTGAAGCTTTCTTT | CASSHGIGSSGGNTEAFF | TRBJ1-1 | TRBD1 | TRBV11-2 | .
TGTGCCACCAGCTTACGGACAGGGTGCGGCTACACCTTC | CATSLRTGCGYTF | TRBJ1-2 | TRBD1 | TRBV15 | .
TGTGCCAGCAGCCTGACTAGCGGGGGGTACGAGCAGTACTTC | CASSLTSGGYEQYF | TRBJ2-7 | TRBD2 | TRBV11-1 | .
TGTGCCAGCAGCCTTCACCCGATGGGGACAGGTCGCACAGATACGCAGTATTTT | CASSLHPMGTGRTDTQYF | TRBJ2-3 | TRBD1 | TRBV5-4 | .
TGTGCCAGCAGGGGGACAGGGGTTGACGAGCAGTACTTC | CASRGTGVDEQYF | TRBJ2-7 | TRBD1 | TRBV2 | .
TGTGCCAGCAGTTACGGCCAGGGATCTAATGAAAAACTGTTTTTT | CASSYGQGSNEKLFF | TRBJ1-4 | . | TRBV6-5 | .
TGTGCCAGCACCCGACAGGGCGAGATTGGAAACACCATATATTTT | CASTRQGEIGNTIYF | TRBJ1-3 | TRBD1 | TRBV2 | few
TGTGCCAGCAGCGGGGGATTGTACACTGAAGCTTTCTTT | CASSGGLYTEAFF | TRBJ1-1 | . | TRBV6-1 | few
TGTGCCAGCAGTGATGGACAGGGTCCCTACGAGCAGTACTTC | CASSDGQGPYEQYF | TRBJ2-7 | TRBD1 | TRBV6-1 | few
TGCGCCAGCAGCCAACCGGCAGATACGCAGTATTTT | CASSQPADTQYF | TRBJ2-3 | . | TRBV4-1 | .
TGCGCCAGCAGCTTCGAGCGGGGACCCTACGAGCAGTACTTC | CASSFERGPYEQYF | TRBJ2-7 | TRBD2 | TRBV5-1 | once
TGTGCCAGCAGCAGGGGTGGAGAGACCCAGTACTTC | CASSRGGETQYF | TRBJ2-5 | . | TRBV14 | .